This T cell receptor delta chain originates from a study of Vδ1+ human thymocytes. General observations from the study: Many TRG clonotypes were shared between donors; TRD repertoires were essentially private. Thymic delta-chain repertoires held roughly 20% Vdelta2 sequences and few Vdelta3, despite high sort purity. Thymic TRG and TRD repertoires appeared highly polyclonal.

RNA was extracted from the cells and then reverse transcribed. Pooled V-gene forward primers with one constant-region reverse primer generated the CDR3 amplicons by multiplex PCR. TCRdb reran clone calling via CATT on the multiplex PCR reads. The sample includes some 55,000 delta-chain clones, more than 15% of them seen just once. The germline V gene has CDR1 TSWWSYY and CDR2 QGS. V was clipped by 0 bases and J by 0 bases, with 32 bases between them. The CDR3 runs to 23 residues. A few counts support this clone. Its antigen is as yet unknown. After alphabeta T cell depletion, CD3+ Vdelta1+ Vdelta2- thymocytes were sorted.

This rearrangement joins TRDV1 to TRDJ1, with D possibly being TRDD2 or TRDD3 (6 bases each). The sequenced material came from Vdelta1+ gamma-delta thymocytes from the thymus. Regarding subset: FACS-sorted CD3+ TCRalphabeta- TCRVdelta1+ TCRVdelta2- thymocytes. The sequence derives from a boy under two years old who had congenital heart surgery. The CDR3 DNA reads as TGTGCTCTTGGGGAACTAAAAAATCTCCTACGTTTCTGGGGCTCTTTGTACACCGATAAACTCATCTTT. Translating gives CALGELKNLLRFWGSLYTDKLIF.